The next 29 T cell receptor beta chains were all read from a single sample in a study of OX40 agonist ivuxolimab in advanced cancers. Only in-frame clones appear in the TCRdb table, and some are missing; sequencing was by immunoSEQ multiplex PCR. The table lists 12,000 to 15,000 clones, approximately 87% of them singletons. The source was CD4+ or CD8+ T cells sorted from blood, collected in a trial of the OX40 agonist ivuxolimab. Source of these receptors: an adult with an advanced solid tumor such as melanoma, head and neck, liver or kidney cancer.

The V call is TRBV5-1, the J call TRBJ1-2, with D unresolved. This CDR3 region has 13 residues. Looked up from germline, CDR1 is SGHRS and CDR2 is YFSETQ. Trimming left V 3 bases short and J 8 bases short, with 14 bases between. This CDR3 is CASSSGREGGYTF. CDR3 DNA sequence: TGCGCCAGCAGCTCTGGGAGGGAAGGCGGCTACACCTTC.

The chain's CDR3 is CASSQGLAGYEQYF. CDR3 nucleotides: TGTGCCAGCAGTCAAGGACTAGCTGGGTACGAGCAGTACTTC. The chain has TRBV6-5 and TRBJ2-7; 8 nucleotides align to TRBD2. Unmatched junction bases numbered 7, after V lost 5 bases and J lost 4 bases. CDR1 and CDR2 from the germline V gene are MNHEY and SVGAGI. The CDR3 has 14 amino acids.

This sequence joins TRBV7-2 and TRBJ2-3; D uncertain. Germline CDR1 is SGHTA and CDR2 is FQGNSA. CDR3 length: 16 amino acids. V was shortened by 1 base and J by 0 bases, with 11 bases between the two germline ends. The CDR3 reads CASSLVTRSSTDTQYF. The CDR3 nucleotides read TGTGCCAGCAGCTTAGTCACGAGGTCTAGCACAGATACGCAGTATTTT.

In its sample, this clone was seen once. The chain has TRBV11-3 and TRBJ2-3; D not resolved. The CDR3 spans 14 residues. Trimming shortened V by 1 base and J by 0 bases, and 5 bases separated the two germline ends. Looked up from germline, CDR1 is SGHNT and CDR2 is YENEEA. CDR3 DNA: TGTGCCAGCAGCTTAGGTACGAGCACAGATACGCAGTATTTT. Its protein product is CASSLGTSTDTQYF.

The chain uses TRBV7-8 and TRBJ2-4, with D tentatively TRBD1 or TRBD2 (5 bases each). Germline V gives CDR1 SGHVS, CDR2 FQNEAQ. The V gene lost 5 bases and the J gene lost 0 bases, with 11 bases spanning the gap. CDR3 length: 15 residues. The CDR3 nucleotides read TGTGCCAGCAGCACTTTGGGGGTAGCCAAAAACATTCAGTACTTC. Its protein product is CASSTLGVAKNIQYF.

V and J are TRBV2 and TRBJ2-5; 9 bases fit TRBD2. Trimming removed 4 bases from V and 2 bases from J; junction bases left unmatched: 8. The CDR3 length is 16 residues. The V gene's germline CDR1 is SNHLY and CDR2 FYNNEI. CDR3: CASSGSSGAIQETQYF. The CDR3 coding sequence is TGTGCCAGCAGTGGTTCTAGCGGGGCTATACAAGAGACCCAGTACTTC.

The V gene is TRBV11-2, the J gene TRBJ2-5; tentative D call: TRBD2 (6 bases). Looked up from germline, CDR1 is SGHAT and CDR2 is FQNNGV. V dropped 5 bases and J dropped 5 bases, with 9 bases sitting between them. The CDR3 sequence is 12 residues long. The CDR3 is CASSRGKETQYF. The DNA of the CDR3 is TGTGCCAGCAGCCGGGGGAAGGAGACCCAGTACTTC.

This clone was counted only a few times. The chain carries TRBV5-4 and TRBJ2-3; D uncertain. The CDR3 sequence is 13 residues long. Germline assignment: CDR1 SGHNT and CDR2 YYREEE (reference sequence). Trimming took off 6 bases at V and 2 bases at J, with 10 bases between the two ends. CDR3 nucleotide sequence: TGTGCCAGCACGGTTGGTCCCACAGATACGCAGTATTTT. As protein: CASTVGPTDTQYF.

V gene TRBV9 combines with J gene TRBJ2-5; 9 nucleotides line up with TRBD1. V shed 4 bases, J shed 4 bases, and the junction held 5 bases outside the gene matches. Germline CDR1 and CDR2: SGDLS and YYNGEE. The CDR3 runs to 14 residues. CDR3 sequence (DNA): TGTGCCAGCAGCACGAGGGACAGGGTAGAGACCCAGTACTTC. This sequence encodes CASSTRDRVETQYF. The full variable domain, with the rest looked up from reference TRBV9 and TRBJ2-5, is DSGVTQTPKHLITATGQRVTLRCSPRSGDLSVYWYQQSLDQGLQFLIQYYNGEERAKGNILERFSAQQFPDLHSELNLSSLELGDSALYFCASSTRDRVETQYFGPGTRLLVL.

The rearrangement uses TRBV4-2 and TRBJ1-2; D possibly corresponds to TRBD1 (6 bases). Germline V CDR1 and CDR2: LGHNA, YNFKEQ. V was clipped by 0 bases and J by 2 bases, with 19 bases between them. CDR3 size: 18 residues. DNA of the CDR3: TGTGCCAGCAGCCAAGACTGGATCGGCAGGGGAATAAACTATGGCTACACCTTC. This gives the protein CASSQDWIGRGINYGYTF.

The chain is built from TRBV18 and TRBJ1-1; D is undetermined. CDR3 length: 15 residues. Per the germline V gene, CDR1 is KGHSH and CDR2 is LQKENI. Trimming took 6 bases from V and 3 from J, leaving 17 bases between them. The CDR3 here is CASSVLEAADTEAFF. CDR3 DNA sequence: TGTGCCAGCTCCGTCCTCGAGGCAGCCGACACTGAAGCTTTCTTT.

This chain uses TRBV30 with TRBJ2-5; D gene ambiguous. The end of the DNA fits TRBJ2-7 better, so the J call may be wrong. Germline CDR1 GTSNPN, CDR2 SVGIG (reference sequence). The CDR3 runs 12 residues. CDR3 sequence reads: CAWNVGTYEQYF. The CDR3 nucleotides are TGTGCCTGGAATGTCGGAACCTACGAGCAGTACTTC.

J is TRBJ1-2 and V is TRBV5-4, with D unclear. The CDR3 runs 11 residues. The germline gives CDR1 SGHNT, CDR2 YYREEE (reference sequence). V was clipped by 2 bases and J by 3 bases, with 2 bases between them. The CDR3, as DNA: TGTGCCAGCAGCTTATACTATGGCTACACCTTC. Translation: CASSLYYGYTF.

The CDR3 bases are TGTGCCAGCAGCCCCCGGGACCTGATTGTTGGTGGCTACACCTTC. Its protein is CASSPRDLIVGGYTF. The chain couples TRBV14 to TRBJ1-2; D may be TRBD1 (5 bases). This CDR3 region has 15 residues. Trimming pared 4 bases from V and 7 bases from J, leaving 19 bases between. Germline V lookup: CDR1 SGHDN, CDR2 FVKESK.

This clone has only one observation. Other DNA sequences from this sample encode an identical CDR3 as well. This chain links TRBV7-9 with TRBJ1-2; 10 bases match TRBD1. Germline V CDR1 and CDR2: SEHNR, FQNEAQ (reference sequence). The J segment lost 2 bases and the V segment lost 1 base, leaving 1 base of the junction unmatched. The CDR3 has 15 amino acids. The chain's CDR3 is CASSLGQGANYGYTF. For the CDR3, the DNA is TGTGCCAGCAGCTTAGGACAGGGGGCAAACTATGGCTACACCTTC.

The chain employs TRBV5-4 and TRBJ2-3, with TRBD1 as a possible D gene (6 bases). The CDR3 consists of 14 residues. V was clipped by 4 bases and J by 5 bases, with 14 bases between them. From germline, CDR1 is SGHNT and CDR2 YYREEE (reference sequence). The CDR3 loop reads CASSINRVGDTQYF. Here the CDR3 DNA reads TGTGCCAGCAGCATAAACAGGGTCGGAGATACGCAGTATTTT.

The V gene is TRBV6-5, the J gene TRBJ2-3; D may match TRBD1 or TRBD2 (6 bases each). CDR3 size: 14 residues. Germline V gene sequence: CDR1 MNHEY, CDR2 SVGAGI. The germline V and J ends were trimmed by 7 bases and 0 bases, with 11 bases remaining between them. CDR3 residues: CASNEGGSTDTQYF. In DNA form, the CDR3 reads TGTGCCAGCAATGAGGGGGGTAGCACAGATACGCAGTATTTT.

This chain uses TRBV7-8 with TRBJ2-1; 9 bases map to TRBD1. CDR3 length equals 14 residues. The ends lost 4 bases at V and 12 bases at J; junction bases unmatched: 10. From germline, CDR1 is SGHVS and CDR2 FQNEAQ. The CDR3 protein is CASSSRTGAGGQFF. DNA for the CDR3: TGTGCCAGCAGCTCCAGGACAGGGGCTGGGGGGCAGTTCTTC.

V and J are TRBV4-1 and TRBJ1-5; D unresolved. The V gene's germline CDR1 is MGHRA and CDR2 YSYEKL. The V end lost 5 bases, the J end lost 4 bases, and 9 bases lay between the germline ends. The CDR3 is 13 residues long. DNA of the CDR3: TGCGCCAGCAGCAGGGAGAGGAATCAGCCCCAGCATTTT. Translating it yields CASSRERNQPQHF.

This clone was detected a few times. V usage is TRBV4-2 and J usage is TRBJ1-2; no reliable D call. Germline V gives CDR1 LGHNA, CDR2 YNFKEQ. The CDR3 contains 13 residues. Trimming took off 1 base at V and 8 bases at J, with 11 bases between the two ends. CDR3 sequence (DNA): TGTGCCAGCAGCCAAGGGGCGGGGAACGGCTACACCTTC. Amino acids: CASSQGAGNGYTF.

V usage is TRBV7-9 and J usage is TRBJ2-3, with 8 nucleotides matching TRBD1. From germline, CDR1 is SEHNR and CDR2 FQNEAQ (reference sequence). The CDR3 contains 15 residues. V dropped 3 bases and J dropped 6; count of bases not matched to a gene: 8. DNA for the CDR3: TGTGCCAGCAGCTTGACAGGGGACACCACTGATACGCAGTATTTT. This translates into CASSLTGDTTDTQYF.

The gene calls are TRBV29-1 and TRBJ1-2, with 7 bases aligning to TRBD1. CDR3 length equals 15 residues. J gave up 8 bases and V 7 bases, and 19 bases lay outside the gene matches. Germline V gene data show CDR1 as SQVTM and CDR2 as ANQGSEA. The CDR3 region has the DNA TGCAGCGCTGGGGTTCGACAGGGAGCGTCGCGAGGCTACACCTTC. It codes for CSAGVRQGASRGYTF.

The chain couples TRBV9 to TRBJ2-7, with D perhaps matching TRBD1 (6 bases). There are 13 residues in the CDR3. Trimming removed 2 bases at V and 5 bases at J, with 11 bases between. Germline lookup yields CDR1 SGDLS and CDR2 YYNGEE. In DNA, the CDR3 is TGTGCCAGCAGCGTCCAGGGGAGAGACGAGCAGTACTTC. Translation gives CASSVQGRDEQYF. Combining the CDR3 with reference TRBV9 and TRBJ2-7 gives the whole variable domain DSGVTQTPKHLITATGQRVTLRCSPRSGDLSVYWYQQSLDQGLQFLIQYYNGEERAKGNILERFSAQQFPDLHSELNLSSLELGDSALYFCASSVQGRDEQYFGPGTRLTVT.

The rearrangement links TRBV21-1 to TRBJ2-3; the table's D call of TRBD2 was not tested on the DNA. TRBV21-1 is marked as a pseudogene. This CDR3 is built from 17 residues. DNA for the CDR3: TGTGCCAGCAGCAAACGTCCCCCAGCGGACAGCACAGATACGCAGTATTTT. Its protein is CASSKRPPADSTDTQYF.

V usage is TRBV6-4 and J usage is TRBJ1-4; perhaps TRBD1 as D (5 bases). The CDR3 covers 13 residues. Germline CDR1 and CDR2: MRHNA and SNTAGT. Trimming shortened V by 3 bases and J by 10 bases, and 12 bases separated the two germline ends. The CDR3 nucleotides are TGTGCCAGCAGTGATAACCAGGGCGGAAAACTGTTTTTT. Its translation: CASSDNQGGKLFF.

V is TRBV5-4 and J is TRBJ2-2; D not certain. The CDR3 runs 13 residues. The V gene's germline CDR1 is SGHNT and CDR2 YYREEE (reference sequence). Trimming shortened V by 2 bases and J by 4 bases, and 6 bases separated the two germline ends. CDR3 coding DNA: TGTGCCAGCAGCTTTTCAGCCACCGGGGAGCTGTTTTTT. Translating gives CASSFSATGELFF.

This sequence joins TRBV4-1 and TRBJ2-3, with 9 bases aligning to TRBD2. This CDR3 has 20 residues. V lost 1 base, J lost 2 bases, and 16 bases stayed unmatched. Germline loops: CDR1 MGHRA, CDR2 YSYEKL. The CDR3 bases are TGCGCCAGCAGCCAAGCTACCGATGGGACTAGCTTTGGGTCCACAGATACGCAGTATTTT. Residues: CASSQATDGTSFGSTDTQYF.

The chain carries TRBV5-1 and TRBJ2-7; 8 bases align to TRBD2. Germline CDR1 is SGHRS and CDR2 is YFSETQ. V shed 4 bases, J shed 6 bases, and the junction held 18 bases outside the gene matches. CDR3 length: 17 residues. CDR3 region: CASSTQHTGTRESEQYF. For the CDR3, the DNA is TGCGCCAGCAGCACCCAACATACCGGGACTAGGGAAAGCGAGCAGTACTTC. The full variable domain, rest sourced from reference TRBV5-1 and TRBJ2-7, is KAGVTQTPRYLIKTRGQQVTLSCSPISGHRSVSWYQQTPGQGLQFLFEYFSETQRNKGNFPGRFSGRQFSNSRSEMNVSTLELGDSALYLCASSTQHTGTRESEQYFGPGTRLTVT.

The table lists this clone with a count of one. The gene calls are TRBV6-1 and TRBJ1-5, with D unresolved. V lost 3 bases and J lost 0, with 12 bases in between. The CDR3 has 16 amino acids. The V gene's germline CDR1 is MNHNS and CDR2 SASEGT. The CDR3 bases are TGTGCCAGCAGTGACGAGTGGCCCAATAGCAATCAGCCCCAGCATTTT. Its protein product is CASSDEWPNSNQPQHF.